This T cell receptor beta chain was profiled in a study of a mutant IDH1 vaccine in newly diagnosed glioma. Study details: The therapy given earlier, which was standard therapy, consisted of radiotherapy, temozolomide, or both, and most of the patients received both. Overall study findings and caveats: Pseudoprogression appears to have had no connection to changes in top peripheral T cell clonotypes.

Documented time point: week 35, safety follow-up. The study gave 300 ug of mutant IDH1 20-mer peptide per vaccine dose, with topical imiquimod. Vaccination of patients was performed eight times, in weeks 1, 3, 5, 7, 11, 15, 19 and 23. Each tumor in the donors was a new WHO grade 3 or 4 astrocytoma, IDH1-mutant and ATRX-lost. Germline values: CDR1 GTSNPN, CDR2 SVGIG (reference sequence). The length of the CDR3 is 13 residues. V was clipped by 0 bases and J by 4 bases, with 10 bases between them. In the case of this clone: Its specificity is not known.

Sequencing used immunoSEQ multiplex PCR; TCRdb keeps in-frame clones, though not all of them. The data hold 68,000 or so clones, with approximately 81% observed a single time. The chain recombines TRBV30 with TRBJ2-7, with D tentatively TRBD1 (5 bases). The origin of this receptor is a man aged 18 to 35 with glioma. Material: PBMCs, obtained from a glioma patient whose treatment included an IDH1 peptide vaccine. The CDR3 DNA sequence: TGTGCCTGGAGTGTAAGCAGGGTTTACGAGCAGTACTTC. Translated: CAWSVSRVYEQYF. Full variable domain (remainder filled in from reference TRBV30 and TRBJ2-7): SQTIHQWPATLVQPVGSPLSLECTVEGTSNPNLYWYRQAAGRGLQLLFYSVGIGQISSEVPQNLSASRPQDRQFILSSKKLLLSDSGFYLCAWSVSRVYEQYFGPGTRLTVT.